The 17 T cell receptor beta chains given below trace back to one sample, sequenced in a study of post-analysis software for immune sequencing data. Findings and limits, study-wide: Patients showed TRBV5-6, TRBV5-1 and TRBV20-1 among five TRBV segments more frequent than in controls.

Unique-molecular-identifier-tagged TCR beta cDNA libraries were used. TCRdb itself ran the PCR reads through MiXCR, one entry per CDR3 protein. The sample consists of fewer than 850,000 distinct CDR3 sequences, just under 30% of them appearing once. Their recognized antigens are unknown. The sequenced material came from blood. The source of these receptors is a girl aged 5 to 17 with multiple sclerosis.

The chain combines TRBV12-3 or TRBV12-4 with TRBJ2-1; no reliable D call. The CDR3 loop spans 17 amino acids. The V end lost 3 bases, the J end lost 0 bases, and 15 bases lay between the germline ends. CDR3 region: CASSFGGSSNSYNEQFF. CDR3 nucleotides: TGTGCCAGCAGTTTTGGTGGCTCCTCGAACTCCTACAATGAGCAGTTCTTC.

This clonotype was detected only once. This rearrangement joins TRBV18 to TRBJ1-5; 9 bases map to TRBD1. There are 15 residues in the CDR3. Losses at the gene ends were 4 bases for V and 3 bases for J; bases not matched to a gene: 4. Germline lookup yields CDR1 KGHSH and CDR2 LQKENI. Here the CDR3 reads CASSLGQGPNQPQHF. The CDR3 DNA follows: TGTGCCAGCTCACTAGGACAGGGGCCCAATCAGCCCCAGCATTTT.

V usage is TRBV6-2 or TRBV6-3 and J usage is TRBJ2-3, with D perhaps TRBD1 (5 bases). Germline V gene lookup returns CDR1 MNHEY and CDR2 SVGEGT. This CDR3 has 13 amino acids. V lost 7 bases to trimming and J lost 2 bases, with 10 bases between them. In nucleotides, the CDR3 is TGTGCCAGCATAGGGGTGAACACAGATACGCAGTATTTT. Residues: CASIGVNTDTQYF.

At least ten counts were recorded for this clonotype. V gene TRBV4-3 combines with J gene TRBJ1-2; TRBD1 aligns across 10 bases. V trimming: 0 bases; J trimming: 6 bases; junction bases outside the gene matches: 7. The length of the CDR3 is 16 residues. In germline, CDR1 is LGHNA, CDR2 YSLEER. The CDR3 reads CASSQDRAGTGDGYTF. The CDR3 bases are TGCGCCAGCAGCCAAGATAGGGCCGGGACAGGGGATGGCTACACCTTC.

The J gene is TRBJ2-7, the V gene TRBV29-1, with 8 bases lining up with TRBD2. The germline V gene encodes CDR1 SQVTM and CDR2 ANQGSEA. The CDR3 totals 14 residues. The ends lost 7 bases at V and 2 bases at J; junction bases unmatched: 10. CDR3 protein: CSASGGVGTYEQYF. CDR3 in DNA: TGCAGCGCCTCCGGGGGGGTTGGAACCTACGAGCAGTACTTC.

The V and J genes are TRBV3-1 and TRBJ2-3; D ambiguous. Germline CDR1 and CDR2: LGHDT and YNNKEL (reference sequence). This CDR3 is built from 16 residues. Trimming pared 4 bases from V and 0 bases from J, leaving 14 bases between. CDR3 in amino acids: CASSLSTERSTDTQYF. The CDR3 nucleotides read TGTGCCAGCAGCCTGTCGACTGAAAGAAGCACAGATACGCAGTATTTT.

The chain links TRBV20-1 to TRBJ2-5; the match to TRBD2 covers 11 bases. CDR1 is DFQATT and CDR2 is SNEGSKA in the germline V gene (reference sequence). This CDR3 spans 16 amino acids. After removal of 6 bases from V and 1 base from J, the junction contained 10 bases not matched to a gene. The CDR3 spells CSAPTRLAGTQETQYF. CDR3 nucleotides: TGCAGTGCCCCAACAAGACTAGCGGGGACCCAAGAGACCCAGTACTTC.

The chain couples TRBV5-6 to TRBJ2-1; either TRBD1 or TRBD2 may supply D (6 bases each). CDR3 size: 15 residues. CDR1 and CDR2 (germline): SGHDT, YYEEEE. Trimming removed 1 base from V and 10 bases from J, with 18 bases in between. In DNA form, the CDR3 reads TGTGCCAGCAGCTTGAGCAGGGGCCCCCGGGGGGAGCAGTTCTTC. Protein: CASSLSRGPRGEQFF.

There are a few counts of this clonotype. The V call is TRBV7-2, the J call TRBJ2-1; D is perhaps TRBD1 (6 bases). The CDR3 sequence is 13 residues long. In germline, CDR1 is SGHTA, CDR2 FQGNSA. V was cut by 5 bases and J by 6 bases, with 11 bases left in between. CDR3 region: CASSRAQGNEQFF. In nucleotides, the CDR3 is TGTGCCAGCAGCCGAGCACAGGGCAATGAGCAGTTCTTC.

The rearrangement links TRBV29-1 to TRBJ2-1; D unclear. The CDR3 has 10 amino acids. Germline V CDR1 and CDR2: SQVTM, ANQGSEA. Trimming shortened V by 4 bases and J by 12 bases, and 10 bases separated the two germline ends. CDR3 nucleotides: TGCAGCGTTGGTCCCACCGGGCAGTTCTTC. Translating it yields CSVGPTGQFF.

This clonotype was found a few times. As DNA, the CDR3 is TGCAGTTTTATTTTTACTGAAGAGACCCAGTACTTC. Translating it yields CSFIFTEETQYF. This chain joins TRBV20-1 and TRBJ2-5; D gene ambiguous. The CDR3 is made up of 12 amino acids. Deletions cut 8 bases from V and 3 bases from J, with 13 bases between. The germline gives CDR1 DFQATT, CDR2 SNEGSKA (reference sequence).

The rearrangement uses TRBV6-5 and TRBJ2-5; D may be TRBD1 (5 bases). Trimming took 1 base from V and 2 from J, leaving 14 bases between them. CDR1 is MNHEY, CDR2 SVGAGI, per germline. The CDR3 totals 16 residues. CDR3 nucleotide sequence: TGTGCCAGCAGTTACTGGGGCCCTCCTGAACAAGAGACCCAGTACTTC. This encodes CASSYWGPPEQETQYF.

There are a few counts of this clonotype. This chain links TRBV7-2 with TRBJ2-7; TRBD2 might be the D (7 bases). Trimming stripped 5 bases from V and 6 bases from J, with 20 bases between. The CDR3 loop spans 15 amino acids. Per germline, CDR1 SGHTA and CDR2 FQGNSA. In DNA, the CDR3 is TGTGCCAGCAGCCGTGACGTCGAGGGAGGGGGCGAGCAGTACTTC. Protein product: CASSRDVEGGGEQYF.

This chain links TRBV5-1 with TRBJ2-7; no clear D gene. The CDR3 is made up of 14 amino acids. V was trimmed by 3 bases and J by 0 bases, leaving 10 bases between them. The germline V gene encodes CDR1 SGHRS and CDR2 YFSETQ. The CDR3 DNA reads TGCGCCAGCAGCTCCGGAGTTTCCTCCTACGAGCAGTACTTC. It yields the protein CASSSGVSSYEQYF.

This clonotype was seen only a few times. The chain carries TRBV5-1 and TRBJ2-1, with D perhaps matching TRBD2 (6 bases). CDR3 length: 16 amino acids. The V end was cut by 3 bases, the J end by 2 bases, with 15 bases between. CDR1 and CDR2 (germline): SGHRS, YFSETQ. The CDR3 DNA is TGCGCCAGCAGCTCCGCCGGGACTCCTACCTACAATGAGCAGTTCTTC. Protein: CASSSAGTPTYNEQFF.

This clonotype was observed a few times. The rearrangement uses TRBV5-1 and TRBJ1-1; the D is unclear. This CDR3 has 14 amino acids. Between the trimmed V and J ends, which lost 4 bases and 7 bases, there was a span of 17 bases. From germline, CDR1 is SGHRS and CDR2 YFSETQ. Here the CDR3 reads CASSPGLLVVEAFF. The CDR3 DNA sequence: TGCGCCAGCAGCCCAGGACTTCTAGTGGTTGAAGCTTTCTTT. The variable domain in full, with the rest retrieved from reference TRBV5-1 and TRBJ1-1, is KAGVTQTPRYLIKTRGQQVTLSCSPISGHRSVSWYQQTPGQGLQFLFEYFSETQRNKGNFPGRFSGRQFSNSRSEMNVSTLELGDSALYLCASSPGLLVVEAFFGQGTRLTVV.

The genes are TRBV12-3 or TRBV12-4 and TRBJ1-2; perhaps TRBD1 as D (5 bases). The CDR3 loop spans 11 amino acids. The V and J ends lost 5 bases and 8 bases respectively, with 9 bases between them. The CDR3 spells CASSMTAGYTF. The DNA for the CDR3 is TGTGCCAGCAGTATGACAGCCGGCTACACCTTC.